These 28 T cell receptor beta chains were all obtained from the same sample, sequenced in a study of control samples from healthy donors and cancer patients. Sequenced by immunoSEQ multiplex PCR; TCRdb stores in-frame clones only, minus some. The data hold fewer than 85,000 clones, with 85% to 95% observed a single time. The sample was blood. The receptors derive from a woman aged 55 to 70 in good health.

The chain has TRBV19 and TRBJ1-5; weak D call: TRBD1 (6 bases). From germline, CDR1 is LNHDA and CDR2 SQIVND (reference sequence). The CDR3 totals 18 residues. V was shortened by 5 bases and J by 0 bases, with 20 bases between the two germline ends. The CDR3 DNA sequence: TGTGCCAGTAGTCAAAAAAGGGGGATAACGGATAGCAATCAGCCCCAGCATTTT. This codes for CASSQKRGITDSNQPQHF. Complete variable domain (other parts from reference TRBV19 and TRBJ1-5): DGGITQSPKYLFRKEGQNVTLSCEQNLNHDAMYWYRQDPGQGLRLIYYSQIVNDFQKGDIAEGYSVSREKKESFPLTVTSAQKNPTAFYLCASSQKRGITDSNQPQHFGDGTRLSIL.

The rearrangement uses TRBV7-9 and TRBJ1-3; D not resolved. The CDR3 has 14 amino acids. Germline V lookup: CDR1 SEHNR, CDR2 FQNEAQ (reference sequence). V lost 5 bases, J lost 3 bases, and 11 bases lay in between. CDR3 nucleotide sequence: TGTGCCAGCAGCCCTCAGCAGATTGGAAACACCATATATTTT. Protein sequence: CASSPQQIGNTIYF.

This chain joins TRBV27 and TRBJ1-2, with a weak D call TRBD1 (6 bases). Germline CDR1 is MNHEY and CDR2 is SMNVEV (reference sequence). This CDR3 region has 15 residues. V was cut by 6 bases and J by 4 bases, with 18 bases left in between. The CDR3 DNA follows: TGTGCCAGCAGGCCCGGGACACCTCTTGGCTATGGCTACACCTTC. Its protein is CASRPGTPLGYGYTF.

This clone was seen only a few times. The V gene is TRBV6-5, the J gene TRBJ1-1; TRBD1 is a possible D gene (5 bases). Looked up from germline, CDR1 is MNHEY and CDR2 is SVGAGI. This CDR3 region has 13 residues. V lost 8 bases and J lost 5, with 15 bases in between. The CDR3 spells CASRGGRETEAFF. The CDR3 nucleotides read TGTGCCAGCCGGGGGGGAAGGGAAACTGAAGCTTTCTTT.

V gene TRBV27 combines with J gene TRBJ1-2; a weak D match, TRBD1 (6 bases). Between the trimmed V and J ends, which lost 0 bases and 8 bases, there was a span of 13 bases. The germline V gene encodes CDR1 MNHEY and CDR2 SMNVEV (reference sequence). This CDR3 is 14 amino acids long. As DNA, the CDR3 is TGTGCCAGCAGTTTATCGGGGACTGGGGGCGGCTACACCTTC. This sequence encodes CASSLSGTGGGYTF.

The CDR3 protein is CASSQGTPGYEQYF. As DNA, the CDR3 is TGCGCCAGCAGCCAGGGGACACCGGGCTACGAGCAGTACTTC. The rearrangement joins TRBV4-1 to TRBJ2-7; D is perhaps TRBD1 (6 bases). From germline, CDR1 is MGHRA and CDR2 YSYEKL. The CDR3 spans 14 residues. V lost 3 bases, J lost 3 bases, and 12 bases lay in between.

The V call is TRBV28, the J call TRBJ2-5; perhaps TRBD2 as D (6 bases). The CDR3 spans 12 residues. V was shortened by 7 bases and J by 1 base, with 7 bases between the two germline ends. Germline V gives CDR1 MDHEN, CDR2 SYDVKM. The CDR3 bases are TGTGCCAGCATCGGGAGCCAAGAGACCCAGTACTTC. Protein sequence: CASIGSQETQYF. Looking up the rest from reference TRBV28 and TRBJ2-5 gives the full variable domain: DVKVTQSSRYLVKRTGEKVFLECVQDMDHENMFWYRQDPGLGLRLIYFSYDVKMKEKGDIPEGYSVSREKKERFSLILESASTNQTSMYLCASIGSQETQYFGPGTRLLVL.

CDR3 amino acids: CATSSNWRGGETQYF. CDR3 nucleotide sequence: TGTGCCACCAGCAGTAACTGGCGGGGAGGCGAGACCCAGTACTTC. This chain uses TRBV15 with TRBJ2-5; a weak D match, TRBD2 (6 bases). The CDR3 length is 15 residues. Trimming took off 3 bases at V and 5 bases at J, with 16 bases between the two ends. CDR1 and CDR2 from the germline V gene are LNHNV and YYDKDF (reference sequence).

This clone was counted a single time. The V call is TRBV10-3, the J call TRBJ2-5; D may be TRBD1 (5 bases). The ends were cut back, 8 bases at V and 1 base at J, with 14 bases in the middle. Germline V gene sequence: CDR1 ENHRY, CDR2 SYGVKD. The CDR3 runs 14 residues. CDR3 bases: TGTGCCATCGGGGCCGGGCTCGGCCAAGAGACCCAGTACTTC. Residues: CAIGAGLGQETQYF.

CDR3 sequence: CASSSGAGTNGYGYTF. Written as DNA, the CDR3 is TGTGCCAGCAGTTCCGGGGCAGGGACAAATGGCTATGGCTACACCTTC. The chain is built from TRBV6-6 and TRBJ1-2, with a tentative D call TRBD1 (6 bases). V was shortened by 4 bases and J by 4 bases, with 19 bases between the two germline ends. CDR1 MNHNY and CDR2 SVGAGI come from the germline V gene (reference sequence). The CDR3 consists of 16 residues.

The chain couples TRBV7-9 to TRBJ1-2; D is undetermined. This CDR3 has 13 residues. Trimming took off 5 bases at V and 7 bases at J, with 14 bases between the two ends. The germline V gene encodes CDR1 SEHNR and CDR2 FQNEAQ (reference sequence). CDR3 protein: CASSLDVGSGYTF. The CDR3, as DNA: TGTGCCAGCAGCCTGGATGTGGGCTCTGGCTACACCTTC.

The chain carries TRBV28 and TRBJ1-2, with D possibly being TRBD1 (6 bases). CDR3 length equals 15 residues. Germline V gene data show CDR1 as MDHEN and CDR2 as SYDVKM. V gave up 4 bases and J gave up 1 base, with 13 bases separating them. CDR3 sequence (DNA): TGTGCCAGCAGTTCTCTCAGGGGCATTAACTATGGCTACACCTTC. Translating gives CASSSLRGINYGYTF.

The J gene is TRBJ2-7, the V gene TRBV7-8; TRBD2 matches 7 bases. Germline V lookup: CDR1 SGHVS, CDR2 FQNEAQ. Trimming removed 7 bases from V and 2 bases from J; junction bases left unmatched: 11. This CDR3 comprises 15 residues. CDR3 coding DNA: TGTGCCAGCAACATTATGGGGGGGAGTACCTACGAGCAGTACTTC. Its protein product is CASNIMGGSTYEQYF.

The sample holds one count of this clone. The chain has TRBV2 and TRBJ1-3, with D hard to call. V lost 8 bases, J lost 0 bases, and 8 bases lay in between. The CDR3 runs to 13 residues. Germline V CDR1 and CDR2: SNHLY, FYNNEI. For the CDR3, the DNA is TGTGCCAGCGGGCGCGTCTCTGGAAACACCATATATTTT. Amino acid sequence: CASGRVSGNTIYF. The complete variable domain, with remaining parts taken from reference TRBV2 and TRBJ1-3, reads EPEVTQTPSHQVTQMGQEVILRCVPISNHLYFYWYRQILGQKVEFLVSFYNNEISEKSEIFDDQFSVERPDGSNFTLKIRSTKLEDSAMYFCASGRVSGNTIYFGEGSWLTVV.

The J gene is TRBJ2-3, the V gene TRBV29-1; no definite D call. CDR3 size: 11 residues. In germline, CDR1 is SQVTM, CDR2 ANQGSEA. Deletions cut 6 bases from V and 1 base from J, with 5 bases between. CDR3 DNA sequence: TGCAGCGTATCGGGCACAGATACGCAGTATTTT. Its protein is CSVSGTDTQYF.

This clone appeared once. The rearrangement uses TRBV27 and TRBJ2-3, with unresolved D. Germline V CDR1 and CDR2: MNHEY, SMNVEV (reference sequence). The CDR3 sequence is 14 residues long. Between the trimmed V and J ends, which lost 1 base and 2 bases, there was a span of 7 bases. CDR3 in DNA: TGTGCCAGCAGTTTATTACCGCTCACAGATACGCAGTATTTT. Amino acids: CASSLLPLTDTQYF.

This sequence joins TRBV5-8 and TRBJ2-5; D is perhaps TRBD2 (5 bases). The CDR3 is made up of 15 amino acids. V was trimmed by 4 bases and J by 5 bases, leaving 18 bases between them. Germline values: CDR1 SGHTS, CDR2 YDEGEE. CDR3 residues: CASSPLGVAGETQYF. The CDR3, as DNA: TGTGCCAGCAGCCCCCTGGGAGTGGCTGGGGAGACCCAGTACTTC.

The chain has TRBV7-9 and TRBJ2-1; the match to TRBD1 covers 11 bases. The length of the CDR3 is 16 residues. The ends lost 6 bases at V and 8 bases at J; junction bases unmatched: 12. In germline, CDR1 is SEHNR, CDR2 FQNEAQ (reference sequence). The CDR3 here is CASRPYGQGALDEQFF. CDR3 coding DNA: TGTGCCAGCAGGCCCTATGGACAGGGGGCGCTGGATGAGCAGTTCTTC.

The CDR3 is CASSSGQPYNEQFF. CDR3 coding DNA: TGCGCCAGCAGCTCGGGACAGCCCTACAATGAGCAGTTCTTC. This chain links TRBV5-1 with TRBJ2-1; TRBD1 matches 7 bases. Germline CDR1 is SGHRS and CDR2 is YFSETQ. This CDR3 is 14 amino acids long. V shed 3 bases, J shed 2 bases, and the junction held 2 bases outside the gene matches.

This clone was seen a few times. The J gene is TRBJ2-1, the V gene TRBV9, with 13 bases lining up with TRBD2. Germline CDR1 and CDR2: SGDLS and YYNGEE. Germline trimming cut 4 bases from V and 0 bases from J; bases unmatched to any gene: 4. The CDR3 has 17 residues. DNA for the CDR3: TGTGCCAGCAGCAAGACTAGCGGGAGGAGCTCCTACAATGAGCAGTTCTTC. Protein sequence: CASSKTSGRSSYNEQFF. Together with reference TRBV9 and TRBJ2-1, the CDR3 gives the full variable domain: DSGVTQTPKHLITATGQRVTLRCSPRSGDLSVYWYQQSLDQGLQFLIQYYNGEERAKGNILERFSAQQFPDLHSELNLSSLELGDSALYFCASSKTSGRSSYNEQFFGPGTRLTVL.

This chain joins TRBV28 and TRBJ1-1; D is ambiguous. The CDR3 covers 12 residues. V lost 6 bases, J lost 4 bases, and 9 bases lay in between. Germline assignment: CDR1 MDHEN and CDR2 SYDVKM. The CDR3 nucleotides are TGTGCCAGCAGCCGACTGTCCACTGAAGCTTTCTTT. Translated, it gives CASSRLSTEAFF. The full variable domain, with the rest looked up from reference TRBV28 and TRBJ1-1, is DVKVTQSSRYLVKRTGEKVFLECVQDMDHENMFWYRQDPGLGLRLIYFSYDVKMKEKGDIPEGYSVSREKKERFSLILESASTNQTSMYLCASSRLSTEAFFGQGTRLTVV.

The V gene is TRBV27, the J gene TRBJ2-2; D possibly corresponds to TRBD1 (5 bases). In germline, CDR1 is MNHEY, CDR2 SMNVEV (reference sequence). V was pared by 6 bases and J by 6 bases, with 14 bases between. The CDR3 loop spans 14 amino acids. In DNA, the CDR3 is TGTGCCAGCAGCCCCAGGGATTTGGCCGGGGAGCTGTTTTTT. Translating gives CASSPRDLAGELFF.

This clone was seen a few times. The V gene is TRBV7-9, the J gene TRBJ2-6, with 9 bases identical to TRBD2. The V and J ends lost 5 bases and 2 bases, in that order; junction bases with no gene match: 7. The germline V gene encodes CDR1 SEHNR and CDR2 FQNEAQ (reference sequence). This CDR3 is 17 amino acids long. The CDR3 coding sequence is TGTGCCAGCAGCCCCGGCGGGAGGGCCCCTGGGGCCAACGTCCTGACTTTC. It translates to CASSPGGRAPGANVLTF.

The V gene is TRBV3-1 (or the pseudogene TRBV3-2), the J gene TRBJ1-3; 7 bases map to TRBD1. The CDR3 is made up of 15 amino acids. Per germline, CDR1 LGHDT and CDR2 YNNKEL (reference sequence). Trimming took 5 bases from V and 1 from J; bases not matched to a gene: 5. CDR3 loop: CASSSQGVSGNTIYF. The CDR3 DNA follows: TGTGCCAGCAGCTCTCAGGGGGTATCTGGAAACACCATATATTTT.

This clone showed up just once. The chain employs TRBV7-9 and TRBJ1-2; no firm D call. V was shortened by 1 base and J by 0 bases, with 6 bases between the two germline ends. The CDR3 sequence is 14 residues long. CDR1 is SEHNR, CDR2 FQNEAQ, per germline (reference sequence). CDR3: CASSLDGSNYGYTF. CDR3 coding DNA: TGTGCCAGCAGCTTAGACGGTTCTAACTATGGCTACACCTTC. Using reference TRBV7-9 and TRBJ1-2 for the parts outside the CDR3, the full variable domain is DTGVSQNPRHKITKRGQNVTFRCDPISEHNRLYWYRQTLGQGPEFLTYFQNEAQLEKSRLLSDRFSAERPKGSFSTLEIQRTEQGDSAMYLCASSLDGSNYGYTFGSGTRLTVV.

The chain is built from TRBV5-1 and TRBJ2-3; a possible D gene is TRBD1 (6 bases). Germline V gene data show CDR1 as SGHRS and CDR2 as YFSETQ. The length of the CDR3 is 15 residues. Trimming cost V 0 bases and J 0 bases, with 8 bases left between them. The CDR3 nucleotides read TGCGCCAGCAGCTTGGACAGGGTGAGCACAGATACGCAGTATTTT. It codes for CASSLDRVSTDTQYF.

The J gene is TRBJ2-4, the V gene TRBV6-5, with 8 bases fitting TRBD1. The junction had 7 bases not matched to a gene; V was cut back by 6 bases and J by 3 bases. This CDR3 is 15 amino acids long. The germline V gene has CDR1 MNHEY and CDR2 SVGAGI. CDR3 protein: CASRPGQGGKNIQYF. Written as DNA, the CDR3 is TGTGCCAGCAGGCCTGGACAGGGCGGCAAAAACATTCAGTACTTC.

CDR3 DNA sequence: TGCGCCAGCAGCTTCCGACTAGCGGGAAGCACAGATACGCAGTATTTT. Translation gives CASSFRLAGSTDTQYF. V usage is TRBV4-3 and J usage is TRBJ2-3; TRBD2 aligns across 11 bases. Germline CDR1 is LGHNA and CDR2 is YSLEER. This CDR3 spans 16 amino acids. J lost 0 bases, V lost 5 bases, and 4 bases had no gene match.